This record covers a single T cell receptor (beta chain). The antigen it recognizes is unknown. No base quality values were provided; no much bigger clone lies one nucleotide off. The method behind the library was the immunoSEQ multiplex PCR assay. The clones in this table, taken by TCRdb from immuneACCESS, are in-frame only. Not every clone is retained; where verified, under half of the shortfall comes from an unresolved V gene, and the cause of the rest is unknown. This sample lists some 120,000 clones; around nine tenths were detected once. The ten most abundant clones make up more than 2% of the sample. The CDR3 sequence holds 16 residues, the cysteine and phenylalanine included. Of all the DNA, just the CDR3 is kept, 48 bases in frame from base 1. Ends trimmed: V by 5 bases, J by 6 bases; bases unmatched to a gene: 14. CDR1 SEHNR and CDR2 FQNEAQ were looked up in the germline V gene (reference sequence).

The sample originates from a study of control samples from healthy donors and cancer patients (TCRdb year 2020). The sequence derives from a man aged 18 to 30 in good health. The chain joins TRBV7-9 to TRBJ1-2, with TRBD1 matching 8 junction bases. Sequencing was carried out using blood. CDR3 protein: CASSPTPAGGANGYTF. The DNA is TGTGCCAGCAGCCCTACCCCCGCAGGGGGCGCAAATGGCTACACCTTC.